These 8 T cell receptor beta chains were sequenced from one sample in a study of identical twins. One entry per CDR3 protein results from TCRdb running MiXCR on the 5' RACE reads. The repertoire consists of about 520,000 distinct CDR3 sequences, with under 25% occurring once and the leading ten covering 0.91%. The sample was also reused in another study, on T cells expressing NK-cell markers.

Sequenced input: CD4+ T cells sorted from blood. The receptor source for this set is a woman aged 18-29 years in good health.

This sequence joins TRBV20-1 and TRBJ2-1; TRBD2 matches at 14 bases. From germline, CDR1 is DFQATT and CDR2 SNEGSKA (reference sequence). Trimming removed 2 bases from V and 6 bases from J; junction bases left unmatched: 3. The CDR3 has 15 amino acids. This chain's CDR3 is CSARPTSGRANEQFF. The CDR3 DNA follows: TGCAGTGCTAGACCGACTAGCGGGAGGGCCAATGAGCAGTTCTTC.

J is TRBJ2-7 and V is TRBV27; D may match TRBD1 or TRBD2 (7 bases each). CDR1 is MNHEY, CDR2 SMNVEV, per germline (reference sequence). The CDR3 runs to 14 residues. The V and J ends lost 6 bases and 1 base respectively, with 13 bases between them. CDR3 region: CASRQGGESYEQYF. The CDR3 nucleotides are TGTGCCAGCAGGCAGGGGGGGGAATCCTACGAGCAGTACTTC.

This clonotype was detected only a few times. This chain connects TRBV6-5 to TRBJ2-3; D call uncertain. The V and J ends lost 9 bases and 4 bases respectively, with 11 bases between them. The germline V gene has CDR1 MNHEY and CDR2 SVGAGI. The CDR3 consists of 12 residues. The CDR3 coding sequence is TGTGCCAGTCGCCAAAATCCAGATACGCAGTATTTT. Amino acid sequence: CASRQNPDTQYF.

This chain uses TRBV20-1 with TRBJ2-7, with D possibly called TRBD1 or TRBD2 (5 bases each). Germline CDR1 reads DFQATT; CDR2 reads SNEGSKA (reference sequence). The CDR3 has 15 amino acids. Trimming took off 5 bases at V and 0 bases at J, with 17 bases between the two ends. The CDR3 loop is CSAESRDRSSYEQYF. CDR3 nucleotides: TGCAGTGCTGAAAGCCGGGACCGCAGCTCCTACGAGCAGTACTTC.

The J gene is TRBJ1-1, the V gene TRBV20-1, with 8 bases that match TRBD1. The CDR3 length is 12 residues. After removal of 5 bases from V and 5 bases from J, the junction contained 4 bases not matched to a gene. Germline V CDR1 and CDR2: DFQATT, SNEGSKA (reference sequence). This chain's CDR3 is CSALQGVTEAFF. The CDR3 bases are TGCAGTGCTTTACAGGGGGTGACTGAAGCTTTCTTT.

This chain links TRBV20-1 with TRBJ2-5; D might be TRBD1 (6 bases). Trimming shortened V by 0 bases and J by 3 bases, and 8 bases separated the two germline ends. The CDR3 length is 13 residues. Germline CDR1 and CDR2: DFQATT and SNEGSKA (reference sequence). The CDR3 protein is CSAREQGKETQYF. The CDR3 DNA reads TGCAGTGCTAGAGAACAGGGAAAAGAGACCCAGTACTTC.

The chain is built from TRBV12-3 or TRBV12-4 and TRBJ2-3; 7 bases align to TRBD1. CDR3 length: 15 residues. Losses at the gene ends were 7 bases for V and 5 bases for J; bases not matched to a gene: 12. In nucleotides, the CDR3 is TGTGCCAGCACCGCCCAGACAGGGTTTAAAGATACGCAGTATTTT. Translated, it gives CASTAQTGFKDTQYF.

The rearrangement uses TRBV5-1 and TRBJ1-4, with 7 bases lining up with TRBD1. Germline V CDR1 and CDR2: SGHRS, YFSETQ. V was clipped by 3 bases and J by 4 bases; unmatched bases: 3. The CDR3 is 14 residues long. Here the CDR3 reads CASSSGQHNEKLFF. CDR3 sequence (DNA): TGCGCCAGCAGCTCGGGACAGCATAATGAAAAACTGTTTTTT. Variable domain in full (rest from reference TRBV5-1 and TRBJ1-4): KAGVTQTPRYLIKTRGQQVTLSCSPISGHRSVSWYQQTPGQGLQFLFEYFSETQRNKGNFPGRFSGRQFSNSRSEMNVSTLELGDSALYLCASSSGQHNEKLFFGSGTQLSVL.